This T cell receptor (beta chain) appears in the sequencing data of a study of blood T cells in healthy people across ages. Study background: T cells yielded about one barcoded beta molecule per two cells through template switching.

The V end was cut by 3 bases, the J end by 6 bases, with 15 bases between. CDR1 and CDR2 from the germline V gene are SGHTA and FQGNSA. The CDR3 has 14 residues. Then a second PCR, running roughly 6 to 11 cycles, was carried out with a sample-barcoded 5' primer and a J-beta primer mix. TCRdb itself ran the 5' RACE reads through MiXCR, one entry per CDR3 protein. The sample has hundreds of thousands of distinct CDR3 sequences; 45% to 70% are singletons. This clonotype was found many times. The sample taken for sequencing was blood. The clonotype was recovered from a man aged 40-49 years in good health. J is TRBJ2-7 and V is TRBV7-2; D is uncertain. The CDR3 here is CASSFGLVIREQYF. In nucleotides, the CDR3 is TGTGCCAGCAGCTTCGGCCTAGTCATACGCGAGCAGTACTTC.